The sequence of this T cell receptor (beta chain) was determined in a study of T cell clones after liver transplantation. Overall study context: TCRbeta sequencing after a pre-transplant mixed lymphocyte reaction identified graft-donor-reactive clones, later tracked in post-transplant blood.

Repertoires were generated with immunoSEQ multiplex PCR, while TCRdb's copy carries only in-frame clones and drops some. The profile covers some 120,000 clones, with about nine tenths appearing a single time and roughly 0.8% taken by the ten largest. CDR1 and CDR2 from the germline V gene are PRHDT and FYEKMQ (reference sequence). CDR3 size: 16 residues. Trimming took off 4 bases at V and 0 bases at J, with 13 bases between the two ends. Study-wide findings and caveats: Compared with third party-reactive sequences, donor-reactive ones declined more, independent of withdrawal success. Graft donor-reactive T cells possibly entered the graft instead of undergoing deletion.

In regard to this clone: Its antigen is not known.

Thawed unstimulated PBMCs were FACS-sorted by CD3, CD4 and CD8 into two populations. The sample in question was CD4+ T cells from blood, obtained 12 months after liver transplant. This TCR derives from a human patient who received a liver transplant. Some T cells could come from the graft donor. The gene calls are TRBV13 and TRBJ2-4; D uncertain. In nucleotides, the CDR3 is TGTGCCAGCAGCTCCTGGGCAGTCGCAGCCAAAAACATTCAGTACTTC. It is translated as CASSSWAVAAKNIQYF.